One sample yielded the 30 T cell receptor beta chains listed below, sequenced in a study of blood T cell repertoires in COVID-19. Only in-frame clones appear in the TCRdb table, and some are missing; sequencing was by immunoSEQ multiplex PCR. The sample contains about 220,000 clones, about 85% of which appear only once. The sequencing input was PBMCs or T cells enriched from blood (not recorded which). The source is a woman aged 25-40 years who had recovered from COVID-19.

CDR3 nucleotide sequence: TGTGCCAGCAGTTCCCATCCCCGACAGGGAGTATTTCAGCAGTTCTTC. Amino acids: CASSSHPRQGVFQQFF. The J gene is TRBJ2-1, the V gene TRBV27; 7 bases are a match to TRBD1. The CDR3 totals 16 residues. V gave up 4 bases and J gave up 11 bases; unmatched junction bases: 17. From germline, CDR1 is MNHEY and CDR2 SMNVEV (reference sequence).

This clone is a singleton in its sample. The chain couples TRBV12-5 to TRBJ1-2; D gene uncertain. The V gene's germline CDR1 is LGHNT and CDR2 FRNRAP. The V and J ends lost 6 bases and 0 bases respectively, with 11 bases between them. There are 14 residues in the CDR3. The CDR3 region is CASGQEHSNYGYTF. CDR3 bases: TGTGCTAGTGGCCAGGAACACTCTAACTATGGCTACACCTTC.

The J gene is TRBJ1-1, the V gene TRBV4-2, with a possible D match to TRBD1 (6 bases). CDR3 length: 15 residues. Germline CDR1 reads LGHNA; CDR2 reads YNFKEQ. Deletions cut 1 base from V and 1 base from J, with 10 bases between. CDR3 sequence (DNA): TGTGCCAGCAGCCAAGTGACAGGAAAGAACACTGAAGCTTTCTTT. Residues: CASSQVTGKNTEAFF.

The chain combines TRBV6-5 with TRBJ1-4; 9 bases map to TRBD1. Germline V lookup: CDR1 MNHEY, CDR2 SVGAGI. V trimming: 6 bases; J trimming: 2 bases; junction bases outside the gene matches: 1. This CDR3 contains 14 residues. CDR3 in DNA: TGTGCCAGCAGACAGGGGGCCACTAATGAAAAACTGTTTTTT. Translated: CASRQGATNEKLFF.

This chain joins TRBV5-6 and TRBJ1-5, with TRBD1 as a possible D gene (6 bases). V shed 1 base and J shed 1 base, with 12 bases lying between them. Per the germline V gene, CDR1 is SGHDT and CDR2 is YYEEEE. This CDR3 has 16 amino acids. In DNA, the CDR3 is TGTGCCAGCAGCTTGATGAACAGGGCCAGCAATCAGCCCCAGCATTTT. Translated: CASSLMNRASNQPQHF.

The genes are TRBV3-1 (or the pseudogene TRBV3-2) and TRBJ2-1, with 9 nucleotides matching TRBD2. The CDR3 has 15 residues. V lost 4 bases to trimming and J lost 2 bases; unmatched junction nucleotides: 3. Germline V gene sequence: CDR1 LGHDT, CDR2 YNNKEL (reference sequence). The CDR3 loop reads CASSPSGAPYNEQFF. For the CDR3, the DNA is TGTGCCAGCAGCCCTAGCGGGGCGCCCTACAATGAGCAGTTCTTC.

This chain joins TRBV4-2 and TRBJ1-1; D gene uncertain. Trimming took 3 bases from V and 5 from J, leaving 10 bases between them. The CDR3 runs to 13 residues. Germline values: CDR1 LGHNA, CDR2 YNFKEQ. The DNA of the CDR3 is TGTGCCAGCAGCCATGACGAGCGTACTGAAGCTTTCTTT. This gives the protein CASSHDERTEAFF.

The V call is TRBV19, the J call TRBJ2-3; TRBD2 agrees at 12 bases. This CDR3 comprises 16 residues. Trimming removed 7 bases from V and 3 bases from J; junction bases left unmatched: 8. Germline assignment: CDR1 LNHDA and CDR2 SQIVND (reference sequence). The CDR3, as DNA: TGTGCCAGTACCTCTCCGACTAGCGGGGGAACAGATACGCAGTATTTT. This gives the protein CASTSPTSGGTDTQYF.

The chain has TRBV3-1 (or the pseudogene TRBV3-2) and TRBJ1-2; a weak D match, TRBD1 (5 bases). The CDR3 covers 14 residues. Germline CDR1 is LGHDT and CDR2 is YNNKEL (reference sequence). Trimming took 1 base from V and 4 from J, leaving 10 bases between them. CDR3 region: CASSQAGGAYGYTF. CDR3 nucleotides: TGTGCCAGCAGCCAAGCCGGGGGAGCCTATGGCTACACCTTC.

This clone was found a few times. The V gene is TRBV3-1 (or the pseudogene TRBV3-2), the J gene TRBJ1-6, with 9 nucleotides matching TRBD1. V lost 0 bases to trimming and J lost 0 bases; unmatched junction nucleotides: 6. Germline V gives CDR1 LGHDT, CDR2 YNNKEL (reference sequence). The CDR3 has 19 amino acids. The CDR3 coding sequence is TGTGCCAGCAGCCAAGAAACGGGGACAGGGAGCTCCTATAATTCACCCCTCCACTTT. Translation: CASSQETGTGSSYNSPLHF.

The chain uses TRBV11-3 and TRBJ2-2; the D is unclear. V was clipped by 2 bases and J by 3 bases, with 7 bases between them. CDR3 length: 14 residues. Germline CDR1 reads SGHNT; CDR2 reads YENEEA. Here the CDR3 reads CASSLRGDTGELFF. CDR3 nucleotides: TGTGCCAGCAGCTTACGCGGAGACACCGGGGAGCTGTTTTTT.

This chain links TRBV7-6 with TRBJ1-4, with 8 bases fitting TRBD1. The CDR3 has 15 amino acids. Losses at the gene ends were 4 bases for V and 8 bases for J; bases not matched to a gene: 9. Germline CDR1 is SGHVS and CDR2 is FNYEAQ. The CDR3 DNA is TGTGCCAGCAGCTATGGCGGGACAGGACCCGAAAAACTGTTTTTT. Its translation: CASSYGGTGPEKLFF. Variable domain in full (rest from reference TRBV7-6 and TRBJ1-4): GAGVSQSPRYKVTKRGQDVALRCDPISGHVSLYWYRQALGQGPEFLTYFNYEAQQDKSGLPNDRFSAERPEGSISTLTIQRTEQRDSAMYRCASSYGGTGPEKLFFGSGTQLSVL.

This sequence joins TRBV5-5 and TRBJ1-5, with D maybe TRBD1 (5 bases). The CDR3 spans 15 residues. Trimming shortened V by 2 bases and J by 0 bases, and 9 bases separated the two germline ends. The germline V gene encodes CDR1 SGHKS and CDR2 YYEKEE (reference sequence). CDR3 loop: CASSFGGDSNQPQHF. The CDR3 coding sequence is TGTGCCAGCAGCTTTGGAGGGGATAGCAATCAGCCCCAGCATTTT.

The rearrangement links TRBV7-2 to TRBJ1-6; TRBD1 matches 8 bases. Germline CDR1 and CDR2: SGHTA and FQGNSA. The CDR3 is made up of 14 amino acids. Germline trimming cut 5 bases from V and 8 bases from J; bases unmatched to any gene: 5. In nucleotides, the CDR3 is TGTGCCAGCAGCCTCGGACAGGGTCATTCACCCCTCCACTTT. This translates into CASSLGQGHSPLHF.

The gene calls are TRBV4-2 and TRBJ2-3; D not resolved. With 0 bases removed from V and 1 base from J, the gap between germline ends came to 11 bases. CDR1 is LGHNA and CDR2 is YNFKEQ in the germline V gene. The CDR3 sequence is 16 residues long. CDR3 residues: CASSQEATLGTDTQYF. CDR3 nucleotide sequence: TGTGCCAGCAGCCAAGAGGCAACCTTGGGCACAGATACGCAGTATTTT.

The rearrangement links TRBV9 to TRBJ2-1; 7 bases are a match to TRBD2. Trimming at V came to 0 bases and at J to 6 bases, leaving 15 bases not matched to a gene. The CDR3 totals 18 residues. Germline V gene sequence: CDR1 SGDLS, CDR2 YYNGEE. DNA for the CDR3: TGTGCCAGCAGCGTAGACGGGACGGGAGGACCAGCACCCAATGAGCAGTTCTTC. Translation: CASSVDGTGGPAPNEQFF.

The V and J genes are TRBV29-1 and TRBJ1-2; D is unresolved. V gave up 4 bases and J gave up 8 bases, with 20 bases separating them. The CDR3 is made up of 14 amino acids. Germline V gene sequence: CDR1 SQVTM, CDR2 ANQGSEA. CDR3 region: CSVVSREASEGYTF. The CDR3 DNA reads TGCAGCGTTGTGTCCCGGGAAGCCTCGGAGGGCTACACCTTC.

The V call is TRBV5-1, the J call TRBJ2-5, with D tentatively TRBD2 (6 bases). Trimming took off 2 bases at V and 0 bases at J, with 17 bases between the two ends. The CDR3 spans 17 residues. In germline, CDR1 is SGHRS, CDR2 YFSETQ. CDR3 region: CASSFGLAGTYQETQYF. CDR3 DNA sequence: TGCGCCAGCAGCTTCGGCTTGGCGGGGACGTACCAAGAGACCCAGTACTTC.

The sample holds one count of this clone. This rearrangement joins TRBV5-6 to TRBJ1-6; 9 positions agree with TRBD1. The germline CDR1 and CDR2 sequences are SGHDT and YYEEEE. The CDR3 is 16 residues long. Trimming removed 2 bases from V and 6 bases from J; junction bases left unmatched: 6. The CDR3 reads CASSFLDRGPNSPLHF. CDR3 sequence (DNA): TGTGCCAGCAGCTTCCTGGACAGGGGCCCTAATTCACCCCTCCACTTT.

The chain links TRBV6-5 to TRBJ1-2, with 10 bases matching TRBD1. With 7 bases clipped from V and 4 bases from J, the junction kept 6 bases outside the gene matches. This CDR3 has 14 residues. Germline CDR1 and CDR2: MNHEY and SVGAGI. CDR3 loop: CASTDRGPSYGYTF. CDR3 DNA: TGTGCCAGCACCGACAGGGGGCCCAGCTATGGCTACACCTTC.

The V and J genes are TRBV27 and TRBJ1-1; D ambiguous. V was clipped by 0 bases and J by 0 bases, with 14 bases between them. Germline loops: CDR1 MNHEY, CDR2 SMNVEV (reference sequence). This CDR3 has 17 amino acids. CDR3 sequence reads: CASSLSPLPKMNTEAFF. The CDR3, as DNA: TGTGCCAGCAGTTTATCCCCACTCCCCAAGATGAACACTGAAGCTTTCTTT.

This clone was counted once. The chain combines TRBV6-4 with TRBJ2-1, with D possibly TRBD2 on 6 matching bases. This CDR3 is 16 amino acids long. With 3 bases removed from V and 0 bases from J, the gap between germline ends came to 12 bases. Germline values: CDR1 MRHNA, CDR2 SNTAGT. The CDR3 loop reads CASSDPGLDSYNEQFF. The CDR3, as DNA: TGTGCCAGCAGTGATCCGGGACTGGACTCCTACAATGAGCAGTTCTTC.

The chain carries TRBV4-3 and TRBJ2-5; D is ambiguous. The CDR3 has 15 residues. Germline CDR1 LGHNA, CDR2 YSLEER. The V end was cut by 0 bases, the J end by 1 base, with 9 bases between. CDR3 sequence (DNA): TGCGCCAGCAGCCAAGATTATACAGTCCAAGAGACCCAGTACTTC. Amino acids: CASSQDYTVQETQYF.

The V call is TRBV28, the J call TRBJ1-5; D unclear. The CDR3 covers 15 residues. From germline, CDR1 is MDHEN and CDR2 SYDVKM. V dropped 3 bases and J dropped 4 bases, with 13 bases sitting between them. In DNA, the CDR3 is TGTGCCAGCAGTTTTATCTTTTCGGGGAATCAGCCCCAGCATTTT. It encodes CASSFIFSGNQPQHF.

CDR3 coding DNA: TGCGCCAGCAGCTTGGAAGGGGGCCTTGGCTACACCTTC. Translation gives CASSLEGGLGYTF. The chain has TRBV5-1 and TRBJ1-2; TRBD1 agrees at 7 bases. Germline CDR1 SGHRS, CDR2 YFSETQ. After removal of 0 bases from V and 7 bases from J, the junction contained 3 bases not matched to a gene. This CDR3 spans 13 amino acids.

The chain recombines TRBV9 with TRBJ2-5, with TRBD2 matching 8 bases. V dropped 4 bases and J dropped 0; count of bases not matched to a gene: 5. The CDR3 has 15 residues. The V gene's germline CDR1 is SGDLS and CDR2 YYNGEE. The CDR3 region is CASSPGGANQETQYF. For the CDR3, the DNA is TGTGCCAGCAGCCCCGGGGGGGCCAACCAAGAGACCCAGTACTTC.

The chain links TRBV12-3 or TRBV12-4 to TRBJ1-2, with 8 bases fitting TRBD1. With 3 bases clipped from V and 8 bases from J, the junction kept 5 bases outside the gene matches. CDR3 length: 13 amino acids. This CDR3 reads CASSFGRGRGYTF. DNA for the CDR3: TGTGCCAGCAGTTTTGGCAGGGGGCGAGGCTACACCTTC.

This chain connects TRBV19 to TRBJ1-4, with D possibly matching TRBD1 (5 bases). Deletions cut 7 bases from V and 4 bases from J, with 10 bases between. The CDR3 totals 13 residues. Germline-derived CDR1 and CDR2 are LNHDA and SQIVND (reference sequence). The CDR3, as DNA: TGTGCCAGTAAGCAGGGTTATAATGAAAAACTGTTTTTT. As protein: CASKQGYNEKLFF.

This chain connects TRBV5-1 to TRBJ2-1; 9 positions agree with TRBD2. V trimming: 7 bases; J trimming: 7 bases; junction bases outside the gene matches: 6. This CDR3 is built from 13 residues. CDR1 SGHRS and CDR2 YFSETQ come from the germline V gene. The CDR3 is CASGLAGRNEQFF. The CDR3 DNA follows: TGCGCCAGCGGGCTAGCGGGGAGGAATGAGCAGTTCTTC.

V is TRBV10-3 and J is TRBJ2-3, with D perhaps matching TRBD1 (6 bases). The germline gives CDR1 ENHRY, CDR2 SYGVKD. The CDR3 has 14 residues. The V gene lost 4 bases and the J gene lost 2 bases, with 10 bases spanning the gap. The CDR3 loop reads CAISGGTITDTQYF. The CDR3, as DNA: TGTGCCATCAGTGGGGGGACAATCACAGATACGCAGTATTTT.